The sequence of this TCR beta chain was determined in a study of T-cell reconstitution after alpha-beta-depleted transplantation in children. Unique molecular identifiers featured in how the TCRbeta library was prepared. TCRdb passed the PCR reads through MiXCR, listing each CDR3 protein once. The table shows 190,000 or so distinct CDR3 sequences, with just over 14% occurring only once. This clonotype occurred many times. Unmatched junction bases numbered 9, after V lost 5 bases and J lost 4 bases. CDR3 length equals 17 residues. The germline V gene encodes CDR1 MDHEN and CDR2 SYDVKM. The sequence derives from a human donor who donated a stem cell graft to a child with acute lymphoblastic leukemia. The chain combines TRBV28 with TRBJ2-1; 12 nucleotides align to TRBD2. The sample consisted of PBMCs from the stem cell graft donor, taken from the stem cell graft. The CDR3 loop reads CASSRPSGRAGYNEQFF. The CDR3 bases are TGTGCCAGCAGTCGCCCTAGCGGGAGGGCCGGATACAATGAGCAGTTCTTC.